This T cell receptor beta chain was identified in a study of neoadjuvant anti-PD-1 for oral cavity cancer. Noted time point: after neoadjuvant nivolumab, at surgical resection. Assay: immunoSEQ multiplex PCR; the TCRdb copy retains only in-frame clones and omits some. This repertoire shows approximately 14,000 clones, approximately 75% found once; its top ten account for less than 3.5%. CDR1 is LNHDA and CDR2 is SQIVND in the germline V gene (reference sequence). The CDR3 is made up of 19 amino acids. Trimming at V came to 4 bases and at J to 0 bases, leaving 16 bases not matched to a gene. Here the sequenced sample was PBMCs, taken after nivolumab (anti-PD-1) treatment. The V and J genes are TRBV19 and TRBJ2-5; 8 nucleotides agree with TRBD2. The sequence came from a person between 35 and 79 years old with oral cavity squamous cell carcinoma. The CDR3 reads CASSTPRTSYSSHQETQYF. The CDR3 DNA is TGTGCCAGTAGTACCCCACGGACTAGCTACAGTTCTCACCAAGAGACCCAGTACTTC.